The clone carrying this T cell receptor beta chain was seen a handful of times. Its antigen remains unknown. It was with unique molecular identifiers that the TCRbeta library was prepared. TCRdb itself ran the PCR reads through MiXCR, one entry per CDR3 protein. This table has just under 350,000 distinct CDR3 sequences, roughly 17% appearing once. The data originate from a study of T-cell reconstitution after alpha-beta-depleted transplantation in children. Study outcomes and limitations: At one year after transplant, newly produced T cells mostly accounted for T-cell counts and diversity. Where alpha-beta T cells came from about two months after transplant was reportedly several hundred expanded graft clones. It was surviving recipient T cells and thymic progenitors that gave some patients high TCRbeta diversity at day 60.

Trimming shortened V by 5 bases and J by 0 bases, and 14 bases separated the two germline ends. In germline, CDR1 is SNHLY, CDR2 FYNNEI. The CDR3 runs 16 residues. The specimen comprised PBMCs, mostly from graft donor cells, sampled 360 days after TCRalphabeta/CD19-depleted stem cell transplant. The sequence was collected from a male patient aged 2-9 years who had a stem cell transplant for acute lymphoblastic leukemia, so the T cells may come from the graft donor. The rearrangement joins TRBV2 to TRBJ2-1; D is unresolved. Written as DNA, the CDR3 is TGTGCCAGCAGTCCGATGCGGTCCCCCTCCTACAATGAGCAGTTCTTC. As protein: CASSPMRSPSYNEQFF.